Below, 32 T cell receptor beta chains from the same sample are listed, as sequenced in a study of cytomegalovirus exposure and HLA in healthy donors. PCR was performed using 60 Vbeta and 13 Jbeta primers. TCRdb's copy holds only in-frame clones and misses some; the assay was immunoSEQ multiplex PCR. The sample lists over 200,000 clones; more than 75% were seen once. The sample was PBMCs. These receptors were obtained from a human donor in good health.

The sample holds one count of this clone. The rearrangement links TRBV30 to TRBJ2-7, with D maybe TRBD1 (5 bases). CDR3 length: 12 residues. With 2 bases removed from V and 2 bases from J, the gap between germline ends came to 7 bases. CDR1 and CDR2 from the germline V gene are GTSNPN and SVGIG (reference sequence). The CDR3 region is CAWSMDTYEQYF. The DNA for the CDR3 is TGTGCCTGGAGTATGGACACCTACGAGCAGTACTTC.

V usage is TRBV9 and J usage is TRBJ2-6, with D unresolved. This CDR3 is 14 amino acids long. Germline values: CDR1 SGDLS, CDR2 YYNGEE. Trimming left V 0 bases short and J 4 bases short, with 5 bases between. CDR3 in DNA: TGTGCCAGCAGCGTAGCCTCGGGGGCCAACGTCCTGACTTTC. This gives the protein CASSVASGANVLTF.

The chain recombines TRBV11-1 with TRBJ2-4; 8 bases align to TRBD1. Losses at the gene ends were 3 bases for V and 2 bases for J; bases not matched to a gene: 6. The CDR3 runs to 16 residues. Germline values: CDR1 SGHAT, CDR2 FQDESV (reference sequence). As DNA, the CDR3 is TGTGCCAGCAGCTTGGGACAGGCTTTGACCAAAAACATTCAGTACTTC. As protein: CASSLGQALTKNIQYF.

This chain links TRBV4-2 with TRBJ1-5, with a tentative D call TRBD1 (6 bases). V lost 4 bases and J 1 base, leaving 14 bases between the germline ends. The germline CDR1 and CDR2 sequences are LGHNA and YNFKEQ. This CDR3 comprises 16 residues. CDR3: CASSPRMGASNQPQHF. CDR3 DNA sequence: TGTGCCAGCAGCCCCAGAATGGGGGCCAGCAATCAGCCCCAGCATTTT.

The gene calls are TRBV6-5 and TRBJ2-7; D is possibly TRBD1 (6 bases). V dropped 7 bases and J dropped 0 bases, with 13 bases sitting between them. In germline, CDR1 is MNHEY, CDR2 SVGAGI. CDR3 length: 14 residues. CDR3 protein: CASKSKGVSYEQYF. DNA for the CDR3: TGTGCCAGCAAATCGAAGGGGGTCTCCTACGAGCAGTACTTC.

The rearrangement joins TRBV6-5 to TRBJ2-7; 9 positions agree with TRBD1. The CDR3 spans 14 residues. The trim removed 7 bases at V and 3 bases at J, leaving 7 bases unmatched. Germline V gene lookup returns CDR1 MNHEY and CDR2 SVGAGI. CDR3: CASTQDRGGYEQYF. CDR3 DNA sequence: TGTGCCAGCACCCAGGACAGGGGAGGCTACGAGCAGTACTTC.

J is TRBJ1-3 and V is TRBV2; possibly TRBD1 for D (5 bases). The CDR3 has 15 amino acids. V was clipped by 6 bases and J by 0 bases, with 12 bases between them. Per the germline V gene, CDR1 is SNHLY and CDR2 is FYNNEI. The CDR3 bases are TGTGCCAGCAGACAGGACGGTAACTCTGGAAACACCATATATTTT. It translates to CASRQDGNSGNTIYF.

The gene calls are TRBV7-9 and TRBJ2-1; D remains unclear. V was cut by 2 bases and J by 1 base, with 9 bases left in between. This CDR3 contains 15 residues. CDR1 and CDR2 (germline): SEHNR, FQNEAQ (reference sequence). The DNA of the CDR3 is TGTGCCAGCAGCTTATCCGCAGGTTCCTACAATGAGCAGTTCTTC. Translated, it gives CASSLSAGSYNEQFF.

The chain couples TRBV10-1 to TRBJ1-1, with D tentatively TRBD1 (5 bases). CDR3 size: 15 residues. Germline V CDR1 and CDR2: WNHNN, SYGVQD (reference sequence). The V end was cut by 6 bases, the J end by 1 base, with 15 bases between. CDR3 amino acids: CASSKYTGTNTEAFF. The CDR3 DNA is TGCGCCAGCAGCAAATACACAGGAACGAACACTGAAGCTTTCTTT.

V and J are TRBV6-6 and TRBJ2-1; 10 bases are a match to TRBD2. The CDR3 runs 16 residues. CDR1 is MNHNY and CDR2 is SVGAGI in the germline V gene (reference sequence). Germline trimming cut 1 base from V and 5 bases from J; bases unmatched to any gene: 5. The CDR3 sequence: CASSYLKREGDNEQFF. The CDR3, as DNA: TGTGCCAGCAGTTACTTAAAGCGGGAGGGGGACAATGAGCAGTTCTTC.

In DNA form, the CDR3 reads TGTGCCAGCTCACCCGACTCTTCTGAAGCTTTCTTT. Its protein is CASSPDSSEAFF. The chain recombines TRBV18 with TRBJ1-1; D is unresolved. CDR3 size: 12 residues. From germline, CDR1 is KGHSH and CDR2 LQKENI. Trimming stripped 3 bases from V and 6 bases from J, with 8 bases between.

The chain has TRBV6-6 and TRBJ2-3; D perhaps matches TRBD2 (5 bases). CDR1 is MNHNY and CDR2 is SVGAGI in the germline V gene (reference sequence). The CDR3 extends over 16 amino acids. The V end lost 6 bases, the J end lost 3 bases, and 19 bases lay between the germline ends. The CDR3 DNA sequence: TGTGCCAGCAGCTACCTCTGGGGTAGCGAGACAGATACGCAGTATTTT. This translates into CASSYLWGSETDTQYF.

The V and J genes are TRBV6-6 and TRBJ2-7; tentative D call: TRBD1 (5 bases). V dropped 7 bases and J dropped 3 bases, with 13 bases sitting between them. Germline values: CDR1 MNHNY, CDR2 SVGAGI (reference sequence). The CDR3 consists of 13 residues. CDR3 sequence: CASTWGGRYEQYF. CDR3 coding DNA: TGTGCCAGCACCTGGGGCGGCCGCTACGAGCAGTACTTC.

The chain uses TRBV5-1 and TRBJ1-2; TRBD1 matches at 11 bases. The germline V gene encodes CDR1 SGHRS and CDR2 YFSETQ. The ends lost 2 bases at V and 10 bases at J; junction bases unmatched: 7. The CDR3 loop spans 14 amino acids. This CDR3 reads CASSLSGTGGIYTF. For the CDR3, the DNA is TGCGCCAGCAGCTTAAGCGGGACAGGGGGTATCTACACCTTC.

The V call is TRBV5-1, the J call TRBJ2-7; 9 bases fit TRBD2. With 4 bases clipped from V and 3 bases from J, the junction kept 5 bases outside the gene matches. CDR1 SGHRS and CDR2 YFSETQ come from the germline V gene. The CDR3 runs to 14 residues. CDR3 amino acids: CASSHSGRGYEQYF. The CDR3 nucleotides are TGCGCCAGCAGCCATAGCGGGAGAGGCTACGAGCAGTACTTC.

This rearrangement joins TRBV7-2 to TRBJ2-7; D is possibly TRBD2 (5 bases). The germline CDR1 and CDR2 sequences are SGHTA and FQGNSA. Deletions cut 5 bases from V and 0 bases from J, with 14 bases between. This CDR3 spans 15 amino acids. CDR3 DNA: TGTGCCAGCAGCCTCGCTCCTAGCTCCTCCTACGAGCAGTACTTC. Its translation is CASSLAPSSSYEQYF. Full variable domain (rest looked up from reference TRBV7-2 and TRBJ2-7): GAGVSQSPSNKVTEKGKDVELRCDPISGHTALYWYRQSLGQGLEFLIYFQGNSAPDKSGLPSDRFSAERTGGSVSTLTIQRTQQEDSAVYLCASSLAPSSSYEQYFGPGTRLTVT.

V is TRBV7-2 and J is TRBJ2-1; 8 nucleotides align to TRBD1. Trimming took 1 base from V and 2 from J; bases not matched to a gene: 4. The germline gives CDR1 SGHTA, CDR2 FQGNSA. The CDR3 consists of 16 residues. In DNA form, the CDR3 reads TGTGCCAGCAGCTTAGAAGGGACAGGTACCTACAATGAGCAGTTCTTC. Translating it yields CASSLEGTGTYNEQFF.

The V gene is TRBV27, the J gene TRBJ2-7, with 7 nucleotides matching TRBD1. V dropped 5 bases and J dropped 2; count of bases not matched to a gene: 15. The CDR3 loop spans 17 amino acids. The germline V gene encodes CDR1 MNHEY and CDR2 SMNVEV (reference sequence). The CDR3 DNA reads as TGTGCCAGCAGTCCTTTAAGGGGGCTCGGGACAGCCTACGAGCAGTACTTC. Protein product: CASSPLRGLGTAYEQYF.

This clone has only one observation. This chain connects TRBV9 to TRBJ2-7; 14 bases fit TRBD2. With 0 bases clipped from V and 7 bases from J, the junction kept 12 bases outside the gene matches. The germline V gene has CDR1 SGDLS and CDR2 YYNGEE. The CDR3 spans 18 residues. This chain's CDR3 is CASSVGWIGLAGGEEQYF. The CDR3 nucleotides read TGTGCCAGCAGCGTAGGGTGGATCGGACTAGCGGGGGGTGAGGAGCAGTACTTC.

The V gene is TRBV7-3, the J gene TRBJ2-1; possibly TRBD1 for D (6 bases). CDR1 is SGHTA and CDR2 is FQGTGA in the germline V gene. The CDR3 covers 13 residues. Trimming shortened V by 2 bases and J by 8 bases, and 10 bases separated the two germline ends. DNA for the CDR3: TGTGCCAGCAGCTTACAGGGGCGGGATGAGCAGTTCTTC. Residues: CASSLQGRDEQFF. Full variable domain (remainder filled in from reference TRBV7-3 and TRBJ2-1): GAGVSQTPSNKVTEKGKYVELRCDPISGHTALYWYRQSLGQGPEFLIYFQGTGAADDSGLPNDRFFAVRPEGSVSTLKIQRTERGDSAVYLCASSLQGRDEQFFGPGTRLTVL.

J is TRBJ2-3 and V is TRBV15, with a weak D call TRBD2 (5 bases). The CDR3 is 16 amino acids. Germline loops: CDR1 LNHNV, CDR2 YYDKDF (reference sequence). V lost 0 bases to trimming and J lost 1 base, with 11 bases between them. CDR3 in DNA: TGTGCCACCAGCAGAGAGAGGACTGCGGGCACAGATACGCAGTATTTT. Translated: CATSRERTAGTDTQYF.

The rearrangement links TRBV27 to TRBJ2-3; D not certain. Germline V gene lookup returns CDR1 MNHEY and CDR2 SMNVEV (reference sequence). V lost 5 bases and J lost 5, with 14 bases in between. CDR3 length equals 14 residues. For the CDR3, the DNA is TGTGCCAGCAGTGCCCAAAATAGTGTAGATACGCAGTATTTT. It is translated as CASSAQNSVDTQYF.

In its sample, this clone was seen once. V and J are TRBV4-1 and TRBJ1-5, with D unclear. V was cut by 0 bases and J by 2 bases, with 5 bases left in between. Germline values: CDR1 MGHRA, CDR2 YSYEKL. The CDR3 runs 14 residues. The CDR3 nucleotides read TGCGCCAGCAGCCAAGATCATGGCAATCAGCCCCAGCATTTT. Amino acids: CASSQDHGNQPQHF.

The chain is built from TRBV19 and TRBJ2-1; the D gene is possibly TRBD1 (6 bases). V lost 8 bases and J 12 bases, leaving 14 bases between the germline ends. The CDR3 spans 11 residues. Per the germline V gene, CDR1 is LNHDA and CDR2 is SQIVND (reference sequence). CDR3 region: CASEQGLRQFF. CDR3 DNA: TGTGCCAGTGAACAGGGCCTGCGGCAGTTCTTC.

The chain recombines TRBV7-2 with TRBJ1-5; no firm D call. The CDR3 consists of 13 residues. Between the trimmed V and J ends, which lost 1 base and 7 bases, there was a span of 8 bases. Germline V CDR1 and CDR2: SGHTA, FQGNSA. CDR3 coding DNA: TGTGCCAGCAGCTTAGGGGAGCAACAGCCCCAGCATTTT. Its translation: CASSLGEQQPQHF.

The CDR3 protein is CASGPGLASHNEQFF. As DNA, the CDR3 is TGTGCTAGTGGCCCCGGACTAGCAAGCCACAATGAGCAGTTCTTC. The chain combines TRBV12-5 with TRBJ2-1; 8 nucleotides agree with TRBD2. Germline CDR1 reads LGHNT; CDR2 reads FRNRAP. The CDR3 is made up of 15 amino acids. V was pared by 6 bases and J by 5 bases, with 9 bases of the junction left unmatched.

The chain carries TRBV6-5 and TRBJ2-1; D uncertain. The V end lost 5 bases, the J end lost 5 bases, and 16 bases lay between the germline ends. The CDR3 consists of 15 residues. Germline V lookup: CDR1 MNHEY, CDR2 SVGAGI. CDR3 loop: CASSPPRDTHNEQFF. The CDR3 nucleotides read TGTGCCAGCAGTCCCCCCCGTGACACTCACAATGAGCAGTTCTTC.

This chain links TRBV9 with TRBJ2-3; 7 bases map to TRBD2. The CDR3 runs 14 residues. Germline CDR1 is SGDLS and CDR2 is YYNGEE. V was clipped by 3 bases and J by 3 bases; unmatched bases: 4. CDR3 sequence reads: CASSEFGRTDTQYF. For the CDR3, the DNA is TGTGCCAGCAGCGAGTTCGGGAGGACAGATACGCAGTATTTT.

J is TRBJ2-1 and V is TRBV7-8, with TRBD2 identical over 7 bases. Germline assignment: CDR1 SGHVS and CDR2 FQNEAQ. The ends lost 6 bases at V and 4 bases at J; junction bases unmatched: 15. CDR3 length: 17 residues. CDR3 sequence reads: CASSLGGSGRSYNEQFF. The DNA for the CDR3 is TGTGCCAGCAGTTTGGGAGGGTCGGGGAGGTCGTACAATGAGCAGTTCTTC.

This chain links TRBV18 with TRBJ1-3, with D possibly TRBD1 on 5 matching bases. The germline CDR1 and CDR2 sequences are KGHSH and LQKENI. V was cut by 2 bases and J by 0 bases, with 11 bases left in between. The CDR3 covers 16 residues. The DNA of the CDR3 is TGTGCCAGCTCACCATCAGGGAGGGGCTCTGGAAACACCATATATTTT. Amino acids: CASSPSGRGSGNTIYF.

The J gene is TRBJ2-5, the V gene TRBV4-3, with TRBD2 matching 7 bases. This CDR3 is 16 amino acids long. CDR1 is LGHNA and CDR2 is YSLEER in the germline V gene. Trimming cost V 3 bases and J 5 bases; bases outside gene matches: 12. CDR3 in DNA: TGCGCCAGCAGCCAGCATCGGGAGGCCCAATGGGAGACCCAGTACTTC. Translation: CASSQHREAQWETQYF.

This clone was counted only a few times. This chain links TRBV27 with TRBJ2-3; D possibly corresponds to TRBD1 (5 bases). V lost 1 base and J 5 bases, leaving 10 bases between the germline ends. The germline V gene has CDR1 MNHEY and CDR2 SMNVEV (reference sequence). The CDR3 is 14 residues long. CDR3: CASSLLQVRDTQYF. For the CDR3, the DNA is TGTGCCAGCAGTTTATTACAGGTCAGAGATACGCAGTATTTT.